This T cell receptor beta chain was recorded in a study of blood T cell repertoires in COVID-19. Study-wide context: The study drew acute and convalescent COVID-19 samples from the United States, Italy and Spain. Sample material is recorded as cDNA or gDNA derived from T cells, B-cell-depleted T cells, or PBMCs.

Authors' methods: From reference gene primer amplification, estimates of nucleated cell counts were derived. Only in-frame clones appear in the TCRdb table, and some are missing; sequencing was by immunoSEQ multiplex PCR. For V, J and clone size, that table is used; D and trimming come from the DNA. The profile shows about 60,000 clones, 80% to 85% of them singletons. Patients of the Seattle cohort, enrolled during active infection, were followed longitudinally. CDR1 is SGHDN, CDR2 FVKESK, per germline. V lost 1 base and J lost 7; bases outside the gene matches: 10. CDR3 size: 16 residues. The receptor's source is a man aged 25-40 years with COVID-19, enrolled during active disease. This chain uses TRBV14 with TRBJ1-2; 9 nucleotides agree with TRBD1. The sequenced sample consisted of peripheral blood. The CDR3 nucleotides read TGTGCCAGCAGCCAAGGGCTCAACAGGGGGCGGCTTGGCTACACCTTC. The encoded protein is CASSQGLNRGRLGYTF.